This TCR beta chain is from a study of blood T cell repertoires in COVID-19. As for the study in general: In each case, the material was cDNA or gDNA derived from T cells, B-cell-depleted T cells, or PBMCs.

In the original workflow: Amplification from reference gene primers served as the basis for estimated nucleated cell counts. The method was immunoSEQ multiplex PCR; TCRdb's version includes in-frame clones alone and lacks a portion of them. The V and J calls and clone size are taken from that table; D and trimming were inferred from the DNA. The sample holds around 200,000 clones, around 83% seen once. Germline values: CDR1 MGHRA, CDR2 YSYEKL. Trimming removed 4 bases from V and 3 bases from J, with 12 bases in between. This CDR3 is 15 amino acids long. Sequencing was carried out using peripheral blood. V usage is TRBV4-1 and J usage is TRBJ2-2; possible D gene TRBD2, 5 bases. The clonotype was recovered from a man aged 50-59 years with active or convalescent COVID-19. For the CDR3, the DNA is TGCGCCAGCAGCCCGAGGGTGGCATACACCGGGGAGCTGTTTTTT. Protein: CASSPRVAYTGELFF.